Sequencing of this T cell receptor beta chain was carried out in a study of OX40 agonist ivuxolimab in advanced cancers. CDR3 size: 14 residues. Germline V lookup: CDR1 LNHNV, CDR2 YYDKDF (reference sequence). V shed 5 bases, J shed 5 bases, and the junction held 5 bases outside the gene matches. Assay: immunoSEQ multiplex PCR; the TCRdb copy retains only in-frame clones and omits some. The sample has approximately 82,000 clones, approximately 85% seen once; the top ten hold 25%. This clone appeared once. Blood specimens came from baseline, cycle 4 day 1, and cycle 7 day 1. The receptor's source is an adult with an advanced solid tumor such as melanoma, head and neck, liver or kidney cancer. The material was CD4+ or CD8+ T cells sorted from blood, obtained in a trial of the OX40 agonist ivuxolimab. The chain combines TRBV15 with TRBJ2-3; 9 bases line up with TRBD1. Here the CDR3 reads CATSVRQGGDTQYF. For the CDR3, the DNA is TGTGCCACCAGCGTTCGACAGGGGGGAGATACGCAGTATTTT.